This TCR beta chain was identified in a study of cytomegalovirus exposure and HLA in healthy donors. Study outcomes and limitations: It was reported that the classifier diagnosed cytomegalovirus status with high specificity and sensitivity in both the original and validation cohorts. There were fewer than 200 TCR beta chains listed as cytomegalovirus-associated.

Worth noting for this clone: What it recognizes is unknown.

Method: immunoSEQ multiplex PCR; TCRdb's copy keeps in-frame clones and lacks some. This sample has around 150,000 clones; approximately 93% occur once, and the top ten carry about 0.75%. CDR3 length equals 17 residues. Trimming cost V 3 bases and J 0 bases; bases outside gene matches: 9. The V gene's germline CDR1 is SGDLS and CDR2 YYNGEE. The V and J genes are TRBV9 and TRBJ2-1; 7 nucleotides line up with TRBD1. The specimen was PBMCs. This receptor was identified in a man in his late teens or twenties in good health and CMV-seronegative. CDR3 residues: CASSGQQQGSSYNEQFF. Here the CDR3 DNA reads TGTGCCAGCAGCGGACAACAACAGGGGAGCTCCTACAATGAGCAGTTCTTC.